Sequencing of this TCR beta chain was carried out in a study of T cells in localized non-small cell lung cancer. With regard to this clone: Its antigen is unknown.

Profiling relied on immunoSEQ multiplex PCR, and the TCRdb table lists in-frame clones only, not all of them. Of around 41,000 clones listed, 83% are singletons. Findings and limits, study-wide: Because only a single region of the tumor was sequenced, heterogeneity remains possible. Median detection of top 100 tumor clones in adjacent lung was 57 clones. An association was observed between higher blood T cell density and longer overall survival. Peak T cell clonality was found in uninvolved adjacent lung, exceeding tumor.

CDR1 is LNHNV, CDR2 YYDKDF, per germline (reference sequence). There are 15 residues in the CDR3. V lost 0 bases and J 1 base, leaving 10 bases between the germline ends. The sequence was obtained from a man between 40 and 70 years old with stage II lung adenocarcinoma. The sequencing here drew on PBMCs, taken before any cancer treatment. V is TRBV15 and J is TRBJ2-7; D not resolved. CDR3 sequence reads: CATSRDLGESYEQYF. CDR3 nucleotide sequence: TGTGCCACCAGCAGAGATCTAGGAGAATCCTACGAGCAGTACTTC.